The rows below give T cell receptor beta chains drawn from one sample of a study of shared T cell receptors in the human thymus. Clones were read by immunoSEQ multiplex PCR, and TCRdb kept only the in-frame ones, dropping some. The sample holds approximately 760,000 clones, roughly 88% seen once. These records were also assigned to another study, of human thymus T cells.

Input material: thymocytes. These receptors all stem from a girl under three years old with a congenital heart defect. Both conserved end residues are part of each CDR3.

v_gene	j_gene	CDR3aa
TRBV5-1	TRBJ2-3	CASSPRRVTSGGPSTDTQYF
TRBV9	TRBJ1-2	CASSVIHRGVLNTSNYGYTF
TRBV7-3	TRBJ2-1	CASSLGSKGSEQFF
TRBV5-1	TRBJ2-3	CASSLQKSWDTQYF
TRBV10-3	TRBJ2-3	CAIRTTSGGVPDTQYF
TRBV29-1	TRBJ1-2	CSVEGERNYGYTF
TRBV7-9	TRBJ2-1	CASSPTLAEPYNEQFF
TRBV6-1	TRBJ1-5	CASSEEHWSNQPQHF
TRBV19	TRBJ1-1	CASSTKRPAVNTEAFF
TRBV29-1	TRBJ1-4	CSVEAPGQGATNEKLFF
TRBV21-1	TRBJ2-4	CASSKLLLAGGRHLAKNIQYF
TRBV6-5	TRBJ2-2	CASSYRGLAITGELFF
TRBV4-1	TRBJ2-3	CASSHLAGGTDTQYF
TRBV6-5	TRBJ1-4	CASSSSLTGPNEKLFF
TRBV12-5	TRBJ2-7	CASGFLTRDEQYF
TRBV7-8	TRBJ1-5	CASSLEEGGPQHF
TRBV29-1	TRBJ2-7	CSVEPRDTSQPIPLYEQYF
TRBV6-5	TRBJ1-1	CASSYAGGTEAFF
TRBV11-2	TRBJ2-5	CASSLLFTGQETQYF
TRBV27	TRBJ1-2	CASRPHGDCPTWTF
TRBV5-1	TRBJ1-2	CASSWAPDGGYGYTF
TRBV30	TRBJ1-2	CAWSLRLASYGYTF
TRBV28	TRBJ1-1	CASSLWDRGRSTEAFF
TRBV6-4	TRBJ2-2	CASKWMASGSNTNTGELFF
TRBV4-3	TRBJ1-2	CASSQDRIRGKINYGYTF
TRBV30	TRBJ2-4	CAWSDGGNLAKNIQYF
TRBV9	TRBJ1-1	CASSPQRTGGVNTEAFF
TRBV27	TRBJ2-1	CASSLSSGGPYNEQFF
TRBV5-4	TRBJ2-7	CASSLTGSSYEQYF
TRBV7-2	TRBJ2-5	CASSLVVGGETQYF
TRBV11-2	TRBJ2-2	CASIGGIAGTGELFF
TRBV27	TRBJ1-1	CASSPGQGENTEAFF
TRBV25-1	TRBJ2-3	CASSEWGLADATDTQYF
TRBV5-1	TRBJ2-1	CASSRGRAYNEQFF
TRBV19	TRBJ1-2	CASSIDTGAHRNYGYTF
TRBV19	TRBJ1-5	CASSQGGNRTGGQPQHF
TRBV4-3	TRBJ1-2	CASSQDRGPGRSNYGYTF
TRBV4-3	TRBJ1-2	CASSLEGGRQGSYGYTF
TRBV7-7	TRBJ2-5	CASSLAPAGEEWDVEETQYF
TRBV9	TRBJ1-2	CASSPQSQGEYGYTF
TRBV30	TRBJ1-5	CAWTLRGDVVQPQHF
TRBV6-6	TRBJ1-2	CASSYHRGTYGYTF
TRBV29-1	TRBJ2-3	CSVCEKRGGQKDTQYF
TRBV10-3	TRBJ1-3	CAISLNALDKGYSGNTIYF